The TCR beta chain described here comes from a study of CD8 T cells in Susac syndrome. RNA in amounts of roughly 0.5 to 1 ug was reverse transcribed with random hexamers. A multiplex approach, immunoSEQ multiplex PCR, amplified TCR beta CDR3 across 54 Vbeta and 13 Jbeta. TCRdb analysed the immunoSEQ multiplex PCR reads with MiXCR anew, one entry per CDR3 protein. Seen here are 100,000 to 150,000 distinct CDR3 sequences, around 94% observed once, and the top ten hold approximately 0.2%. A remark on this clonotype: As yet, its antigen is unknown.

Findings and limits, study-wide: There were some 15 Susac-specific public clones in total CD8+ repertoires and 5 or 6 in CD8+ TEMRA repertoires.

Germline CDR1 is KGHSH and CDR2 is LQKENI. This CDR3 is built from 14 residues. V trimming: 2 bases; J trimming: 3 bases; junction bases outside the gene matches: 3. It was negative isolation that provided the CD8+ and CD4+ T cells, whereas TEMRA cells were enriched by FACS. Sequencing used CD8+ T cells from PBMCs. The genes are TRBV18 and TRBJ2-7; TRBD1 agrees at 8 bases. This TCR derives from a human donor with Susac syndrome. CDR3 in amino acids: CASSPYGQGYEQYF. In nucleotides, the CDR3 is TGTGCCAGCTCACCATATGGACAGGGCTACGAGCAGTACTTC.